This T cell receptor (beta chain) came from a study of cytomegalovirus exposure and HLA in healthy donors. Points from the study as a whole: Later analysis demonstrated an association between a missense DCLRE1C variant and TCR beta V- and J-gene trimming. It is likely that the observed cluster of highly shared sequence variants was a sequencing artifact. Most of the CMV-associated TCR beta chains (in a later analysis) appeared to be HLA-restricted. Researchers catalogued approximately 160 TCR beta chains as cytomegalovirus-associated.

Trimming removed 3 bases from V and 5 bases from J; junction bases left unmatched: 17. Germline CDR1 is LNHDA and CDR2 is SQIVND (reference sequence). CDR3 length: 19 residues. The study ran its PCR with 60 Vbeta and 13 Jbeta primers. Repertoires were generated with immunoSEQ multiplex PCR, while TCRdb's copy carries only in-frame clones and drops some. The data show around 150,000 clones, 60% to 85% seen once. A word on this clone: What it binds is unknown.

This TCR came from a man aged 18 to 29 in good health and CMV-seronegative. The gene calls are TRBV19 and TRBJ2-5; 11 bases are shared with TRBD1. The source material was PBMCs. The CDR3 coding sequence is TGTGCCAGTAGTATGCCTCCCGGGACAGGGGGTGTCCTTCGGGAGACCCAGTACTTC. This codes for CASSMPPGTGGVLRETQYF.